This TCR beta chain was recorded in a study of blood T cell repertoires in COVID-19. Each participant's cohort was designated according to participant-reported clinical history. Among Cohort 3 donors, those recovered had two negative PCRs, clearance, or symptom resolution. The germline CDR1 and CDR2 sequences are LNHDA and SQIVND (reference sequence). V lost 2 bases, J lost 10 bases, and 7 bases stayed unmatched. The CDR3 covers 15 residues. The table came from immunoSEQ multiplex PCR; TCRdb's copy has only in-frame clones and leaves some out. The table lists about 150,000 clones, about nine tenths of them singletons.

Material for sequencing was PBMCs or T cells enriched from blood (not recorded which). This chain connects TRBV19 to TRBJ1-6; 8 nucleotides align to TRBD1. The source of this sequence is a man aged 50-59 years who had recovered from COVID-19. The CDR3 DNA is TGTGCCAGTAGTATACGCGCAGGGGGCTCGTCACCCCTCCACTTT. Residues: CASSIRAGGSSPLHF.